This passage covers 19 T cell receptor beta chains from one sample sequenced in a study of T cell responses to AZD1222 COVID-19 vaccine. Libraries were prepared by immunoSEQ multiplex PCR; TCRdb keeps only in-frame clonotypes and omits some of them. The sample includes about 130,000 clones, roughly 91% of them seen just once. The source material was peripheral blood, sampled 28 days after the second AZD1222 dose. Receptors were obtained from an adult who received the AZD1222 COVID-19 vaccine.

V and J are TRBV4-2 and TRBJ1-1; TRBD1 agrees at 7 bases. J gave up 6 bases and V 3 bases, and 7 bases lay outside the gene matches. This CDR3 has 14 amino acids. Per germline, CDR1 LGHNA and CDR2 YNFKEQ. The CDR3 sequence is CASSHIQGGAEAFF. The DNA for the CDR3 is TGTGCCAGCAGCCATATCCAGGGGGGCGCTGAAGCTTTCTTT.

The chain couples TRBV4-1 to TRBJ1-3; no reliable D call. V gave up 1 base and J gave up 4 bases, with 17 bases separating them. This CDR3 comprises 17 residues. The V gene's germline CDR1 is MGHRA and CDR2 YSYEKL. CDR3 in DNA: TGCGCCAGCAGCCAAGCGTTCCGCAGGCCTGAAGGAAACACCATATATTTT. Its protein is CASSQAFRRPEGNTIYF.

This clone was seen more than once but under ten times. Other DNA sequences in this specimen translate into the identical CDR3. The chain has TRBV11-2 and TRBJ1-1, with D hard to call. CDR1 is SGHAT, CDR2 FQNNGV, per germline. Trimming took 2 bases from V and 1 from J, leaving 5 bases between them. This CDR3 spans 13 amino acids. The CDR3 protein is CASSLKRNTEAFF. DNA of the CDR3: TGTGCCAGCAGCTTAAAGAGGAACACTGAAGCTTTCTTT.

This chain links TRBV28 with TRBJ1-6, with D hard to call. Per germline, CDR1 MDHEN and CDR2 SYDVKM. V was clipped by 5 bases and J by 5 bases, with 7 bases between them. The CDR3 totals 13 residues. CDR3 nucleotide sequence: TGTGCCAGCAGTCGCACCCATAATTCACCCCTCCACTTT. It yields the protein CASSRTHNSPLHF.

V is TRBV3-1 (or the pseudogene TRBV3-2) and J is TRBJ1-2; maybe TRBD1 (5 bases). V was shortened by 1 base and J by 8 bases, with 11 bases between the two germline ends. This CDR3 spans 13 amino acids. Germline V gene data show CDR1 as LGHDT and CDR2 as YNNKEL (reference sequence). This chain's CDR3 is CASSQGGGQGYTF. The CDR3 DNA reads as TGTGCCAGCAGCCAAGGCGGGGGTCAAGGCTACACCTTC.

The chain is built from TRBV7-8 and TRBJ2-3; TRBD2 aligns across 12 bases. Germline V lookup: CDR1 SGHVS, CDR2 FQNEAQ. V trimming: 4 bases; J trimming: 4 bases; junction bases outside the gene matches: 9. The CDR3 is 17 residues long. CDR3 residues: CASSSPSSGGVADTQYF. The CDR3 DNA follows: TGTGCCAGCAGCTCGCCTTCTAGCGGGGGGGTTGCAGATACGCAGTATTTT.

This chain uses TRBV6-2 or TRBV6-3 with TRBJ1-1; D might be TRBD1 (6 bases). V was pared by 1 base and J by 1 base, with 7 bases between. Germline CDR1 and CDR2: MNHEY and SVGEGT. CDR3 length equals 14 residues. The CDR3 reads CASSYWTENTEAFF. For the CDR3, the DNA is TGTGCCAGCAGTTACTGGACAGAGAACACTGAAGCTTTCTTT.

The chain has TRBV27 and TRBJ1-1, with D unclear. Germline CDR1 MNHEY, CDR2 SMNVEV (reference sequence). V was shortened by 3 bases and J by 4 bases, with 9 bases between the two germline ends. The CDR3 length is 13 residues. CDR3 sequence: CASSFTRITEAFF. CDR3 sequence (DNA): TGTGCCAGCAGTTTCACCCGGATCACTGAAGCTTTCTTT.

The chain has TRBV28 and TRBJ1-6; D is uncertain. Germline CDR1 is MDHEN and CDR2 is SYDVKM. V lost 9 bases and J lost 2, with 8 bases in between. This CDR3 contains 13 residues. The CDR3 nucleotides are TGTGCCAGTACTCAGCCCTATAATTCACCCCTCCACTTT. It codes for CASTQPYNSPLHF.

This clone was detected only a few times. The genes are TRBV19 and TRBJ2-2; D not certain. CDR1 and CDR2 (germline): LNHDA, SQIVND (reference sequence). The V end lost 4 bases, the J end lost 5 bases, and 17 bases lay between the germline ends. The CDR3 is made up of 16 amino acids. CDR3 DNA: TGTGCCAGTAGTACCGATATAGTGGTATATACCGGGGAGCTGTTTTTT. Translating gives CASSTDIVVYTGELFF.

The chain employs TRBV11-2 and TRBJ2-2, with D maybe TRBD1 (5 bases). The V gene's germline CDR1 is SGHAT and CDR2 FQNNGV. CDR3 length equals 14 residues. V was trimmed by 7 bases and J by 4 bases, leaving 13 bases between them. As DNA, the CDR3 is TGTGCCAGCACCATTTCGCAGGGCACCGGGGAGCTGTTTTTT. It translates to CASTISQGTGELFF.

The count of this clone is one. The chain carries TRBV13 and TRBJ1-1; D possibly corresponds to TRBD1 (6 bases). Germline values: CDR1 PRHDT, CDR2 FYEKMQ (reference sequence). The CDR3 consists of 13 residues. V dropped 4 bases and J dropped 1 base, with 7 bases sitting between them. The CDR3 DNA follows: TGTGCCAGCAGCTCGGACAGGAACACTGAAGCTTTCTTT. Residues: CASSSDRNTEAFF.

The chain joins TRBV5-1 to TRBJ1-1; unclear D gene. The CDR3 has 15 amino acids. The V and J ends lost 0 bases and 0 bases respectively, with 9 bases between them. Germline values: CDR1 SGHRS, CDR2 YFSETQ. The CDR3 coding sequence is TGCGCCAGCAGCTTGGAGGGCAGCCTGAACACTGAAGCTTTCTTT. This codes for CASSLEGSLNTEAFF.

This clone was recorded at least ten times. CDR3 coding DNA: TGTGCCAGCAGCTTAAGTTTGAAATCACCCCTCCACTTT. Residues: CASSLSLKSPLHF. This chain uses TRBV7-3 with TRBJ1-6; D is unresolved. V lost 1 base, J lost 10 bases, and 8 bases lay in between. Germline loops: CDR1 SGHTA, CDR2 FQGTGA. The CDR3 sequence is 13 residues long.

The chain's CDR3 is CASSYSGAQPQHF. CDR3 coding DNA: TGTGCCAGCAGTTACTCAGGGGCTCAGCCCCAGCATTTT. This chain links TRBV6-2 or TRBV6-3 with TRBJ1-5; D possibly corresponds to TRBD1 (5 bases). V was shortened by 0 bases and J by 6 bases, with 6 bases between the two germline ends. The V gene's germline CDR1 is MNHEY and CDR2 SVGEGT. The CDR3 totals 13 residues.

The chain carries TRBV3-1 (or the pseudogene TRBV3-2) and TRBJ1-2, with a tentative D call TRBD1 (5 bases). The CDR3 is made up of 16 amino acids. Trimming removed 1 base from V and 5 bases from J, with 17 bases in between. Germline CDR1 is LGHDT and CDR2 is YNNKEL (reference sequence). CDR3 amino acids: CASSQVSGPKKYGYTF. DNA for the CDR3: TGTGCCAGCAGCCAAGTTTCGGGGCCTAAGAAGTATGGCTACACCTTC.

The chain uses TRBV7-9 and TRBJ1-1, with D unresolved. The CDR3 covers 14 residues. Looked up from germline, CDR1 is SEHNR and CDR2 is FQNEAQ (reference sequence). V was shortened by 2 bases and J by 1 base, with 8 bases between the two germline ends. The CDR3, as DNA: TGTGCCAGCAGCTTATCATTCCGGAACACTGAAGCTTTCTTT. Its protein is CASSLSFRNTEAFF. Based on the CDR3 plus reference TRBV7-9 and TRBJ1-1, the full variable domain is DTGVSQNPRHKITKRGQNVTFRCDPISEHNRLYWYRQTLGQGPEFLTYFQNEAQLEKSRLLSDRFSAERPKGSFSTLEIQRTEQGDSAMYLCASSLSFRNTEAFFGQGTRLTVV.

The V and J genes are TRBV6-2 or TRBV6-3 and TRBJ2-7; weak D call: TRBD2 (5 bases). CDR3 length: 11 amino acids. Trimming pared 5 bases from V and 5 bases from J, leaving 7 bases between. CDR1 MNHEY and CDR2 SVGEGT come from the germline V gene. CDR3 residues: CASSTEDEQYF. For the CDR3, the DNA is TGTGCCAGCAGTACGGAGGACGAGCAGTACTTC.

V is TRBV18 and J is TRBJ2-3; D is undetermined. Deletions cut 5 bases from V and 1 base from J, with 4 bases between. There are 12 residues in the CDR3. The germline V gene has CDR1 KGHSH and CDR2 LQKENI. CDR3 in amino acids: CASSMGTDTQYF. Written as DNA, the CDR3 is TGTGCCAGCTCAATGGGCACAGATACGCAGTATTTT.